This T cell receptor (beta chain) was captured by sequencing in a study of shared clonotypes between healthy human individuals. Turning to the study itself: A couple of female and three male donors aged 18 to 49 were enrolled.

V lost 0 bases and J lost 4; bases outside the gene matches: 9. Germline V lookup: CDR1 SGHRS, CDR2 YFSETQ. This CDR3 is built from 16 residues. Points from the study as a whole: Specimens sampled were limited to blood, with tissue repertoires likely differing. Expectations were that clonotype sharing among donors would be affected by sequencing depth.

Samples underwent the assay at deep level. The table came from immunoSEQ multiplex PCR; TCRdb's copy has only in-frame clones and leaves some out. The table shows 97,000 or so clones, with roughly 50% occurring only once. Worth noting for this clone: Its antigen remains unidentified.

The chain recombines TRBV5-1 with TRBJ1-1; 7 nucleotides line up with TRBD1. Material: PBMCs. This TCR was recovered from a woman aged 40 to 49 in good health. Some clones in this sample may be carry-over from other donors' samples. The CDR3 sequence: CASSLDGTALVTEAFF. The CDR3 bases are TGCGCCAGCAGCTTGGACGGGACAGCCCTGGTCACTGAAGCTTTCTTT. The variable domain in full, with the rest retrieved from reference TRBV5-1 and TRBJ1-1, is KAGVTQTPRYLIKTRGQQVTLSCSPISGHRSVSWYQQTPGQGLQFLFEYFSETQRNKGNFPGRFSGRQFSNSRSEMNVSTLELGDSALYLCASSLDGTALVTEAFFGQGTRLTVV.